This T cell receptor (beta chain) is from a study of T cell changes during pregnancy in multiple sclerosis. Data came from immunoSEQ multiplex PCR; TCRdb stores just in-frame clones and leaves some out. The data contain under 75,000 clones, 75% to 95% of them singletons. The germline V gene has CDR1 SGHDN and CDR2 FVKESK. The CDR3 sequence is 15 residues long. Trimming removed 0 bases from V and 2 bases from J, with 9 bases in between. The rearrangement uses TRBV14 and TRBJ2-3, with no clear D. The clonotype comes from a female donor with multiple sclerosis, enrolled in a pregnancy study. Sequenced here: peripheral blood, sampled in the first trimester of pregnancy. The CDR3 region is CASSQDARYTDTQYF. The CDR3 DNA reads as TGTGCCAGCAGCCAAGATGCCAGATACACAGATACGCAGTATTTT.